This TCR beta chain is from a study of blood T cell repertoires in COVID-19 (dated by TCRdb to 2020 to 2022). Concerning the study at large: The collaborator samples originated in the United States, Italy and Spain and spanned the acute and convalescent phases of COVID-19. The material from the prospective study consisted of cDNA or gDNA derived from T cells, B-cell-depleted T cells, or PBMCs. The samples were drawn from the first 160 participants of the ongoing ImmuneRACE study and from 950 to 1,500 subjects provided by 6 global collaborators. The dataset comprised deeply sampled blood TCRbeta repertoires from subjects exposed to, actively infected with, or recovered from COVID-19. Where HLA class I and class II types were available, the types were taken from metadata supplied by the sample provider, not from assay-based typing. A de-identified subject ID, COVID-19 status, age in years and sex were almost always included in the sample metadata. The repertoires were released in a freely available public database meant as a resource for research on the immune response to SARS-CoV-2. The paper's findings and limits, for the study overall: The amount of clinical and demographic metadata varied by source and participant and was provided uncurated.

The immunoSEQ Assay, a bias-controlled multiplex PCR, was used to amplify TCRbeta CDR3 regions from genomic DNA. Concerning the study's data processing: Nucleated cell counts per sample were estimated from amplification of reference gene primers within the assay. To quantify the absolute abundance of each unique TCRbeta CDR3 rearrangement, sequence reads were collapsed and filtered. For each sample, productive Simpson clonality was calculated by taking the square root of Simpson's diversity index across productive rearrangements. TCRdb re-hosts the immuneACCESS table, in-frame sequences only. Its copies lack some clones; in the studies checked, an unresolved V gene accounts for under half of them, and the cause for the rest is not known. D and trimming come from the DNA, and the V and J calls and clone size come from that table. Recorded for this sample are approximately 280,000 clones; approximately 78% of them occurred a single time. The top ten hold 5% of the sample.

The CDR3 covers 15 residues, taking in both the cysteine and the phenylalanine. Only the CDR3 DNA is retained, 45 bases long and in frame from the first base. V gives up 4 bases and J gives up 4 bases, and the segment between their germline ends measures 14 bases. The germline V gene provides CDR1 SGDLS and CDR2 YYNGEE. This clone occurred once. Its antigen is currently not known. There are no base qualities to consult, and no much larger clone falls within one base. Participants in the prospective study were enrolled through a virtual design, were aged about 18 to 89 years, and lived in under 25 United States geographic areas. In the prospective study, cohorts were assigned on the basis of participant-reported clinical history obtained from a screening survey and a study questionnaire. A participant counted as exposed if, within 2 weeks of entering the study, that participant had been in contact with someone who had a PCR-confirmed or clinician-diagnosed COVID-19 case. Each participant in the prospective study had whole blood, serum and a nasopharyngeal or oropharyngeal swab collected by mobile phlebotomists. Prospective study participants could optionally give additional blood draws and questionnaires over an approximately 2-month period. Before DNA extraction, prospective study blood samples were shipped either frozen or at room temperature.

Sequenced sample: PBMCs or T cells enriched from blood (not recorded which). The sequence links TRBV9 to TRBJ2-2; TRBD1 could be the D gene, as 6 bases match. The sequence was obtained from a man aged 35 to 55 who had been exposed to COVID-19. CDR3 reads: CASSRRTEFTGELFF. The nucleotide sequence reads as follows: TGTGCCAGCAGCCGAAGGACAGAGTTCACCGGGGAGCTGTTTTTT. With the portions outside the CDR3 filled from the reference TRBV9 and TRBJ2-2 genes, the complete variable region becomes DSGVTQTPKHLITATGQRVTLRCSPRSGDLSVYWYQQSLDQGLQFLIQYYNGEERAKGNILERFSAQQFPDLHSELNLSSLELGDSALYFCASSRRTEFTGELFFGEGSRLTVL.